One and the same sample provided the 17 T cell receptor beta chains below, sequenced in a study of shared T cell receptors in the human thymus. Data came from immunoSEQ multiplex PCR; TCRdb stores just in-frame clones and leaves some out. This sample has hundreds of thousands of clones; around 87% occur once, and the top ten carry just under 0.0095%. The sample was also reused in another study, on human thymus T cells.

The specimen sequenced was thymocytes. These receptor sequences come from a boy younger than two with a congenital heart defect.

The chain carries TRBV25-1 and TRBJ2-7; TRBD1 matches 8 bases. V lost 10 bases to trimming and J lost 3 bases; unmatched junction nucleotides: 14. The CDR3 consists of 15 residues. Germline loops: CDR1 MGHDK, CDR2 SYGVNS. The CDR3 nucleotides are TGTGCCACCCACCCTGGCAGGGGGCGATTCTACGAGCAGTACTTC. Its translation is CATHPGRGRFYEQYF.

The chain couples TRBV6-1 to TRBJ2-5; D ambiguous. V lost 3 bases and J 5 bases, leaving 10 bases between the germline ends. This CDR3 comprises 13 residues. Germline CDR1 reads MNHNS; CDR2 reads SASEGT. CDR3 bases: TGTGCCAGCAGTGAGAGGTCCCTGGAGACCCAGTACTTC. This encodes CASSERSLETQYF.

The genes are TRBV28 and TRBJ2-5, with 9 bases identical to TRBD1. The DNA end is a closer match to TRBJ2-7, so the J assignment may be wrong. Germline values: CDR1 MDHEN, CDR2 SYDVKM. The CDR3 runs 14 residues. The CDR3 bases are TGTGCCAGCAGACCCCCGGACAGGGGATACGAGCAGTACTTC. Its translation: CASRPPDRGYEQYF.

The chain joins TRBV9 to TRBJ2-5; 10 positions agree with TRBD2. J gave up 5 bases and V 4 bases, and 14 bases lay outside the gene matches. The length of the CDR3 is 17 residues. Germline V CDR1 and CDR2: SGDLS, YYNGEE. The CDR3, as DNA: TGTGCCAGCAGCTCATGGGGGGCTAGCGGGGGCCGGGAGACCCAGTACTTC. Translation gives CASSSWGASGGRETQYF.

This chain connects TRBV19 to TRBJ1-5, with D perhaps matching TRBD1 (5 bases). The CDR3 runs 15 residues. Germline CDR1 reads LNHDA; CDR2 reads SQIVND (reference sequence). V lost 2 bases to trimming and J lost 5 bases, with 13 bases between them. As DNA, the CDR3 is TGTGCCAGTAGTATATTCCCAGGGATAGATCAGCCCCAGCATTTT. Protein sequence: CASSIFPGIDQPQHF.

The chain uses TRBV9 and TRBJ2-7, with 10 bases that match TRBD2. The CDR3 is 16 residues long. V shed 0 bases, J shed 1 base, and the junction held 4 bases outside the gene matches. CDR1 is SGDLS and CDR2 is YYNGEE in the germline V gene. CDR3 sequence (DNA): TGTGCCAGCAGCGTAGGGCTAGCGGGAGAGTCCTACGAGCAGTACTTC. Its translation: CASSVGLAGESYEQYF.

The CDR3 reads CASRRTGGKTEAFF. The CDR3 DNA follows: TGTGCCAGCAGGCGGACGGGGGGTAAGACTGAAGCTTTCTTT. The chain uses TRBV7-9 and TRBJ1-1; D perhaps matches TRBD1 (5 bases). Trimming pared 6 bases from V and 5 bases from J, leaving 16 bases between. The CDR3 spans 14 residues. Germline values: CDR1 SEHNR, CDR2 FQNEAQ (reference sequence).

This clone was found once. The CDR3 protein is CASEGGGRALEQFF. DNA for the CDR3: TGTGCCAGCGAGGGTGGCGGGAGGGCCCTTGAGCAGTTCTTC. The V and J genes are TRBV2 and TRBJ2-1; 9 nucleotides align to TRBD2. CDR3 length equals 14 residues. Germline CDR1 reads SNHLY; CDR2 reads FYNNEI. Trimming cost V 8 bases and J 9 bases; bases outside gene matches: 11. Combining the CDR3 with reference TRBV2 and TRBJ2-1 gives the whole variable domain EPEVTQTPSHQVTQMGQEVILRCVPISNHLYFYWYRQILGQKVEFLVSFYNNEISEKSEIFDDQFSVERPDGSNFTLKIRSTKLEDSAMYFCASEGGGRALEQFFGPGTRLTVL.

The CDR3 protein is CARQRGASEETQYF. The CDR3 DNA is TGTGCCAGACAACGGGGGGCTAGCGAAGAGACCCAGTACTTC. The V gene is TRBV5-5, the J gene TRBJ2-5; D is possibly TRBD2 (7 bases). CDR1 SGHKS and CDR2 YYEKEE come from the germline V gene (reference sequence). V was shortened by 8 bases and J by 3 bases, with 17 bases between the two germline ends. The CDR3 runs to 14 residues.

The chain combines TRBV5-4 with TRBJ1-5; 7 bases map to TRBD1. V gave up 0 bases and J gave up 4 bases; unmatched junction bases: 7. CDR1 and CDR2 from the germline V gene are SGHNT and YYREEE (reference sequence). This CDR3 is built from 16 residues. CDR3 residues: CASSLGRDRLNQPQHF. CDR3 in DNA: TGTGCCAGCAGCTTGGGCCGGGACAGACTTAATCAGCCCCAGCATTTT.

This clone has only one observation. The chain joins TRBV28 to TRBJ1-1; no definite D call. The V gene lost 7 bases and the J gene lost 0 bases, with 9 bases spanning the gap. This CDR3 is built from 13 residues. Germline V gene lookup returns CDR1 MDHEN and CDR2 SYDVKM. The CDR3 is CASKRSLNTEAFF. CDR3 DNA: TGTGCCAGCAAGAGGAGCTTGAACACTGAAGCTTTCTTT.

V and J are TRBV7-9 and TRBJ2-6; 10 bases fit TRBD1. The CDR3 has 17 amino acids. Germline V gene lookup returns CDR1 SEHNR and CDR2 FQNEAQ (reference sequence). With 3 bases clipped from V and 4 bases from J, the junction kept 6 bases outside the gene matches. The CDR3 spells CASSFGTGESGANVLTF. The CDR3 coding sequence is TGTGCCAGCAGCTTTGGGACAGGGGAATCCGGGGCCAACGTCCTGACTTTC. Using reference TRBV7-9 and TRBJ2-6 for the parts outside the CDR3, the full variable domain is DTGVSQNPRHKITKRGQNVTFRCDPISEHNRLYWYRQTLGQGPEFLTYFQNEAQLEKSRLLSDRFSAERPKGSFSTLEIQRTEQGDSAMYLCASSFGTGESGANVLTFGAGSRLTVL.

V gene TRBV19 combines with J gene TRBJ1-2; TRBD1 is a possible D gene (5 bases). The CDR3 consists of 14 residues. From germline, CDR1 is LNHDA and CDR2 SQIVND (reference sequence). The V gene lost 2 bases and the J gene lost 8 bases, with 15 bases spanning the gap. The CDR3 DNA reads as TGTGCCAGTAGTATACCAGGACAAGCTTTCGGCTACACCTTC. The encoded protein is CASSIPGQAFGYTF.

The count of this clone is one. The chain carries TRBV10-2 and TRBJ2-2; D gene uncertain. Trimming pared 3 bases from V and 1 base from J, leaving 6 bases between. In germline, CDR1 is WSHSY, CDR2 SAAADI. The CDR3 covers 14 residues. The DNA for the CDR3 is TGCGCCAGCAGTGAAATGCGGAACACCGGGGAGCTGTTTTTT. Its translation is CASSEMRNTGELFF.

V and J are TRBV28 and TRBJ1-5; 8 nucleotides align to TRBD1. Germline CDR1 reads MDHEN; CDR2 reads SYDVKM. The CDR3 has 15 residues. The V and J ends lost 9 bases and 5 bases, in that order; junction bases with no gene match: 12. The CDR3 DNA reads as TGTGCCAGTTTATGGGCAGGGGGCTTCGATCAGCCCCAGCATTTT. Its protein product is CASLWAGGFDQPQHF.

This chain connects TRBV14 to TRBJ2-3; 8 positions match TRBD2. Germline values: CDR1 SGHDN, CDR2 FVKESK. The ends lost 1 base at V and 3 bases at J; junction bases unmatched: 3. This CDR3 is built from 15 residues. The CDR3 nucleotides read TGTGCCAGCAGCCAAGCCAGCGGGAGAACAGATACGCAGTATTTT. It specifies CASSQASGRTDTQYF.

The chain combines TRBV11-3 with TRBJ2-5; 7 bases map to TRBD2. The CDR3 spans 16 residues. V lost 3 bases, J lost 5 bases, and 12 bases stayed unmatched. Germline V gene data show CDR1 as SGHNT and CDR2 as YENEEA. The CDR3: CASSLAGEGTEETQYF. DNA for the CDR3: TGTGCCAGCAGCTTGGCGGGGGAGGGGACTGAGGAGACCCAGTACTTC.